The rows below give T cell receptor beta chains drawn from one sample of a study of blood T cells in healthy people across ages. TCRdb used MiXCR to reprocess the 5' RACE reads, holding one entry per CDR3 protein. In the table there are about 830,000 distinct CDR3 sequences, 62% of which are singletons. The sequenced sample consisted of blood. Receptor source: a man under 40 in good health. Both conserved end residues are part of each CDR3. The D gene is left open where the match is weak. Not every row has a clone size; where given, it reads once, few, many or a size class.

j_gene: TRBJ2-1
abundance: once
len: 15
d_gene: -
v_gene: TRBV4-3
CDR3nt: TGCGCCAGCAGCCAGACTGCTAGCTCCTACAATGAGCGGTTCTTC
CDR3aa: CASSQTASSYNERFF

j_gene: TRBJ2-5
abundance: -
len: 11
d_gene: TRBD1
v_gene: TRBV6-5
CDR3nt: TGTGCCAGCAGGCACCGGGACAGCCAGTACTTC
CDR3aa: CASRHRDSQYF

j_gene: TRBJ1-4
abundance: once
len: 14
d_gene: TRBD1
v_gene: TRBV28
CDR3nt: TGTGCCAGCATCCACGGACAGGGAAATGAAAAACTGTTTTTT
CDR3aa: CASIHGQGNEKLFF

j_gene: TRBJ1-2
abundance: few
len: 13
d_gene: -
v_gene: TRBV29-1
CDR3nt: TGCAGCGTTGAACGGGGGCAAGGCTATGGCTACACCTTC
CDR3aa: CSVERGQGYGYTF

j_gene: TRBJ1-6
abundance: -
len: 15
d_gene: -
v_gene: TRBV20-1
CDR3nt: TGCAGTGCTCCCGGTCGCGGAACCTATAATTCACCCCTCCACTTT
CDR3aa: CSAPGRGTYNSPLHF

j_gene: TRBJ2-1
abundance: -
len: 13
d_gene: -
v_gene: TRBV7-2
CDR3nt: TGTGCCAGCAGGGCTGGGCGTATCTACGAGCAGTTCTTC
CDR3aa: CASRAGRIYEQFF

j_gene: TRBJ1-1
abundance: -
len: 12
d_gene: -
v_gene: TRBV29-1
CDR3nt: TGCAGCGTTGATTCGGGGGGCACTGAAGCTTTCTTT
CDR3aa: CSVDSGGTEAFF

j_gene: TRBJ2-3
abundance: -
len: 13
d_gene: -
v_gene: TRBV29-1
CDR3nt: TGCAGCGTGCGACGGTATAGCACAGATACGCAGTATTTT
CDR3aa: CSVRRYSTDTQYF

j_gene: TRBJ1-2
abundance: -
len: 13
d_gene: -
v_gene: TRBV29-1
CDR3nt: TGCAGCGTATCCCGGGGGACTGACTATGGCTACACCTTC
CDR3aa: CSVSRGTDYGYTF

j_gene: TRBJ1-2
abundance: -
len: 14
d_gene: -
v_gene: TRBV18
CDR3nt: TGTGCCAGCTCACCACCAGAGCCAGCGCCTGGCTACACCTTC
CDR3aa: CASSPPEPAPGYTF

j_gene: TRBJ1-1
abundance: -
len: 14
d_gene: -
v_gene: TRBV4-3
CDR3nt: TGCGCCAGCAGCCAAGATTCCGGTGTCACTGAAGCTTTCTTT
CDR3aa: CASSQDSGVTEAFF

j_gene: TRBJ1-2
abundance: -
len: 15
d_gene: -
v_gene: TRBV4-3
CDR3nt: TGCGCCAGCAGCCAAGTAGGGTTAACCGCTGGCGGCTACACCTTC
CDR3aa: CASSQVGLTAGGYTF

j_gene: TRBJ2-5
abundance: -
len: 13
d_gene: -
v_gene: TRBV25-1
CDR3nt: TGTGCCGGCAGTGTTTGGGAGCAAGAGACCCAGTACTTC
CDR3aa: CAGSVWEQETQYF

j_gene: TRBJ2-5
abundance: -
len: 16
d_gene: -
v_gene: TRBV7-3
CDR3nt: TGTGCCAGCAGCTTAAGCGGCCCGACGGCCTACGAGGAGCAGTACTTC
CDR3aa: CASSLSGPTAYEEQYF